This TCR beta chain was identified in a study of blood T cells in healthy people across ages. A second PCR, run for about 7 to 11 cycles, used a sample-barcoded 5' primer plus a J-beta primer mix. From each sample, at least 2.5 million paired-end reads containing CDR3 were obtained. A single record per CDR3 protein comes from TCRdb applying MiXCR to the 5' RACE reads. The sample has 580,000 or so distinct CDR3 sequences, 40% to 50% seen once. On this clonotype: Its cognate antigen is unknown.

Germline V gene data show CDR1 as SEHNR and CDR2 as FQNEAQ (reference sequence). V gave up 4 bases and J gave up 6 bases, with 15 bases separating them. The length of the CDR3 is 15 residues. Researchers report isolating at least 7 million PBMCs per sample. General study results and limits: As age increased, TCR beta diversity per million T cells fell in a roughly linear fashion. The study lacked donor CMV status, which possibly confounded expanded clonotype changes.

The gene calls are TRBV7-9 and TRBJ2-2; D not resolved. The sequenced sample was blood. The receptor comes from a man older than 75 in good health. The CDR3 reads CASSSDEASAGELFF. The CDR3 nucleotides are TGTGCCAGCAGCTCGGACGAGGCGAGCGCCGGGGAGCTGTTTTTT.